This T cell receptor beta chain derives from a study of blood T cell repertoires in COVID-19. Whole-study context: Samples came from the United States, Italy and Spain, spanning acute and convalescent COVID-19. The analysed material was cDNA or gDNA that came from T cells, B-cell-depleted T cells, or PBMCs.

Only in-frame clones appear in the TCRdb table, and some are missing; sequencing was by immunoSEQ multiplex PCR. Seen here are about 250,000 clones, about 82% observed once, and the top ten hold approximately 6.2%. The V segment lost 5 bases and the J segment 8 bases; nucleotides outside the gene matches: 7. The CDR3 runs 15 residues. CDR1 is SEHNR, CDR2 FQNEAQ, per germline (reference sequence). The sequence was collected from a woman of 80 years or more with COVID-19, enrolled during active disease. Material for sequencing was peripheral blood. V is TRBV7-9 and J is TRBJ1-4; the match to TRBD1 covers 11 bases. In DNA, the CDR3 is TGTGCCAGCAGCGTCGCCGGGACAGGGGGAGAAAAACTGTTTTTT. This translates into CASSVAGTGGEKLFF.